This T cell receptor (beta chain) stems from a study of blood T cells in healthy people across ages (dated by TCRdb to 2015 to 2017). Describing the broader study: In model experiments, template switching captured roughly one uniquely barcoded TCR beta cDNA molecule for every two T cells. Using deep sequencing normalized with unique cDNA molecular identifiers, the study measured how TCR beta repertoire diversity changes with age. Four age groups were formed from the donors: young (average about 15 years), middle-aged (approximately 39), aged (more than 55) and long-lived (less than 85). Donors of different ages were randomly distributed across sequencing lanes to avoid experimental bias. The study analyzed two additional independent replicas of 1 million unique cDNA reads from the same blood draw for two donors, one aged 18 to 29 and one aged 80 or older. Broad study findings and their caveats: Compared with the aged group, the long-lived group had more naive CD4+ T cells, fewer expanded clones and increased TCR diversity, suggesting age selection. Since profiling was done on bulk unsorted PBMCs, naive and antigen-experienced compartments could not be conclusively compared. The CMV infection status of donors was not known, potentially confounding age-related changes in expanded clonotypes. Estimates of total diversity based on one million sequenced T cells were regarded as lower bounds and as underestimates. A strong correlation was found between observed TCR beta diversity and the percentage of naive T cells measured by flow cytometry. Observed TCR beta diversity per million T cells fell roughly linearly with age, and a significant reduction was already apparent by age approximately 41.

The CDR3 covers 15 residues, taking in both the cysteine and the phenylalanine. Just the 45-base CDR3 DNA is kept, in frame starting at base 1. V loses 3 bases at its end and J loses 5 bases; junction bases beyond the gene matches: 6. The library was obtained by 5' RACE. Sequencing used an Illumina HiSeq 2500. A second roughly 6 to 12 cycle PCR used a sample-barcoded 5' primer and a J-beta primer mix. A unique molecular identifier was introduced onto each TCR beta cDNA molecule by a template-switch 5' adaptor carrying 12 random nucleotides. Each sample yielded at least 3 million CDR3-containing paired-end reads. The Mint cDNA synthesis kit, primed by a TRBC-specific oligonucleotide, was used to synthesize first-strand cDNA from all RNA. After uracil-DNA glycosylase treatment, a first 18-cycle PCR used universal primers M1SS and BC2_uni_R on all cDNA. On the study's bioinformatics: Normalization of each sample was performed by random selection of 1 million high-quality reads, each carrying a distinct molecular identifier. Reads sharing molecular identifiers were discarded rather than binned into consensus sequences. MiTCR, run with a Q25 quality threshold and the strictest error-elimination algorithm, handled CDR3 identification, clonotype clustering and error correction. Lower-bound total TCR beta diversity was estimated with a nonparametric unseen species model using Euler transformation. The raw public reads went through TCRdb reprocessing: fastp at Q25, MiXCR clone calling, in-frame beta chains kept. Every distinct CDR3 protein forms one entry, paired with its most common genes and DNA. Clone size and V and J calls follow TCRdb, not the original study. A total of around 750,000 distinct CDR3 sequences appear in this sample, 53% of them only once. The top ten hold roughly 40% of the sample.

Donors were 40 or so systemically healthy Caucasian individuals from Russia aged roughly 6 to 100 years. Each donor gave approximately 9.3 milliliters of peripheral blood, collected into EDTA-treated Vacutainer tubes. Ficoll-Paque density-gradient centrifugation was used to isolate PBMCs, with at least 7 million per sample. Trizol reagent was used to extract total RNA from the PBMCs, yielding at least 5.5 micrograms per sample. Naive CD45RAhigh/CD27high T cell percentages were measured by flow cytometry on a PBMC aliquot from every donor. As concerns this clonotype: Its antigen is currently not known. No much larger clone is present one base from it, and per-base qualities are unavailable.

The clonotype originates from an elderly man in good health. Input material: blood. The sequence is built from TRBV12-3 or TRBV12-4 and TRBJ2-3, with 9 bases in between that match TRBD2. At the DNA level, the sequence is TGTGCCAGCAGTTTTCGAGGCGGGAGGGGAGATACGCAGTATTTT. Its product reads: CASSFRGGRGDTQYF.